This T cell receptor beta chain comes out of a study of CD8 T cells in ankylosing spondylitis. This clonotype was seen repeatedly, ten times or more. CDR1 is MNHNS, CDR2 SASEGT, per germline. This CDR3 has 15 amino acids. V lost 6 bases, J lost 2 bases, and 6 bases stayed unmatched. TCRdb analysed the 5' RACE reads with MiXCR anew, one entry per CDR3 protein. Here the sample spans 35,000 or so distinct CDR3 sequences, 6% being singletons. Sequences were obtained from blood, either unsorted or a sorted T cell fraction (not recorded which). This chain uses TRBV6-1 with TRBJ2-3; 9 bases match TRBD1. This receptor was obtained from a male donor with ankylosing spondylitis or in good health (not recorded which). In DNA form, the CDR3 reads TGTGCCAGCAGCCCGGGACAGGGTTACACAGATACGCAGTATTTT. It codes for CASSPGQGYTDTQYF.